Below are 29 T cell receptor beta chains sequenced from a single sample in a study of shared T cell receptors in the human thymus (TCRdb year 2021). Library creation used the immunoSEQ multiplex PCR assay. In its TCRdb copy, this immuneACCESS table keeps in-frame sequences only and misses some clones. Where compared with another copy, unresolved V genes explain less than half of these, and the others have no known cause. A total of some 640,000 clones appear in this sample, over 75% of them only once. The ten largest clones take up roughly 0.0086% of the sample. The sample was also linked to a second study, of human thymus T cells.

The material sequenced was thymocytes. The receptors originated from a boy younger than two with a congenital heart defect. Donor details come from another sample of the same person, matched by shared clones.

V is TRBV15 and J is TRBJ1-5; D is perhaps TRBD1 (5 bases). Trimming removed 6 bases from V and 6 bases from J, with 18 bases in between. This CDR3 region has 15 residues. Germline loops: CDR1 LNHNV, CDR2 YYDKDF (reference sequence). CDR3 sequence: CATSIQSDRGQPQHF. The CDR3 DNA reads as TGTGCCACCAGTATCCAGTCAGATAGGGGTCAGCCCCAGCATTTT.

The rearrangement joins TRBV4-1 to TRBJ2-3; D is ambiguous. Trimming took 0 bases from V and 4 from J, leaving 11 bases between them. Germline-derived CDR1 and CDR2 are MGHRA and YSYEKL. This CDR3 contains 15 residues. This chain's CDR3 is CASSQDVALADTQYF. CDR3 DNA: TGCGCCAGCAGCCAAGACGTGGCTTTGGCAGATACGCAGTATTTT.

This chain uses TRBV28 with TRBJ1-2; D is unresolved. V lost 5 bases to trimming and J lost 6 bases, with 10 bases between them. Germline values: CDR1 MDHEN, CDR2 SYDVKM. This CDR3 spans 12 amino acids. This CDR3 is CASSIEVDGYTF. Written as DNA, the CDR3 is TGTGCCAGCAGTATAGAGGTGGATGGCTACACCTTC.

This clone was recorded only once. V gene TRBV6-5 combines with J gene TRBJ1-1, with a tentative D call TRBD1 (5 bases). Germline CDR1 and CDR2: MNHEY and SVGAGI. The CDR3 covers 14 residues. The V end was cut by 5 bases, the J end by 0 bases, with 10 bases between. CDR3: CASSQGFLNTEAFF. DNA for the CDR3: TGTGCCAGCAGTCAGGGATTCCTGAACACTGAAGCTTTCTTT.

The count of this clone is one. The rearrangement links TRBV18 to TRBJ2-7, with 8 bases fitting TRBD2. Losses at the gene ends were 2 bases for V and 3 bases for J; bases not matched to a gene: 24. Germline CDR1 is KGHSH and CDR2 is LQKENI. The CDR3 totals 21 residues. The CDR3 coding sequence is TGTGCCAGCTCACCAGGAGGCCGAATAGCGGGACTATCTAGGGTAGACTACGAGCAGTACTTC. Amino acids: CASSPGGRIAGLSRVDYEQYF.

The chain joins TRBV19 to TRBJ2-1, with TRBD1 as a possible D gene (5 bases). The CDR3 sequence is 16 residues long. Germline V CDR1 and CDR2: LNHDA, SQIVND (reference sequence). V lost 3 bases, J lost 6 bases, and 18 bases lay in between. The CDR3 sequence is CASSIYVETALNEQFF. The CDR3 nucleotides read TGTGCCAGTAGTATTTACGTGGAGACAGCACTCAATGAGCAGTTCTTC.

This rearrangement joins TRBV19 to TRBJ1-1; TRBD1 aligns across 10 bases. The junction had 11 bases not matched to a gene; V was cut back by 3 bases and J by 7 bases. CDR3 length: 16 residues. The germline gives CDR1 LNHDA, CDR2 SQIVND (reference sequence). This chain's CDR3 is CASSILGDRGLNEAFF. Written as DNA, the CDR3 is TGTGCCAGTAGTATCCTCGGTGACAGGGGGCTTAATGAAGCTTTCTTT. Together with reference TRBV19 and TRBJ1-1, the CDR3 gives the full variable domain: DGGITQSPKYLFRKEGQNVTLSCEQNLNHDAMYWYRQDPGQGLRLIYYSQIVNDFQKGDIAEGYSVSREKKESFPLTVTSAQKNPTAFYLCASSILGDRGLNEAFFGQGTRLTVV.

The V call is TRBV30, the J call TRBJ1-3, with D hard to call. V shed 4 bases and J shed 5 bases, with 24 bases lying between them. Germline V gene data show CDR1 as GTSNPN and CDR2 as SVGIG (reference sequence). This CDR3 comprises 17 residues. The CDR3 DNA reads as TGTGCCTGGAAGGCTAGGTGGCAGCCCTATCATCGAAACACCATATATTTT. Its translation is CAWKARWQPYHRNTIYF.

This chain uses TRBV19 with TRBJ1-5; D possibly corresponds to TRBD1 (5 bases). Deletions cut 5 bases from V and 2 bases from J, with 19 bases between. Germline loops: CDR1 LNHDA, CDR2 SQIVND (reference sequence). The CDR3 extends over 17 amino acids. The CDR3 DNA follows: TGTGCCAGTAGTCTACCGGGGGGATTCGGTGGCAATCAGCCCCAGCATTTT. It encodes CASSLPGGFGGNQPQHF.

The rearrangement links TRBV28 to TRBJ1-4, with TRBD1 matching over 9 bases. CDR1 and CDR2 (germline): MDHEN, SYDVKM. V dropped 2 bases and J dropped 6; count of bases not matched to a gene: 4. The CDR3 spans 15 residues. CDR3 nucleotides: TGTGCCAGCAGTTTAATCCGGACAGGGGATGAAAAACTGTTTTTT. It codes for CASSLIRTGDEKLFF.

The chain links TRBV6-5 to TRBJ2-7; tentatively, D is TRBD2 (5 bases). V lost 4 bases and J 0 bases, leaving 13 bases between the germline ends. CDR3 length equals 15 residues. The germline gives CDR1 MNHEY, CDR2 SVGAGI. The CDR3 loop is CASSFGGQYSYEQYF. CDR3 in DNA: TGTGCCAGCAGTTTTGGCGGGCAATACTCCTACGAGCAGTACTTC.

The V and J genes are TRBV7-2 and TRBJ2-7, with D tentatively TRBD2 (6 bases). The germline V gene encodes CDR1 SGHTA and CDR2 FQGNSA. V lost 2 bases and J 3 bases, leaving 26 bases between the germline ends. This CDR3 is 19 amino acids long. The CDR3 loop is CASSLRLIPSADRDYEQYF. The CDR3 region has the DNA TGTGCCAGCAGCTTAAGACTGATACCTAGCGCCGACCGAGACTACGAGCAGTACTTC.

This chain connects TRBV5-4 to TRBJ2-5; 8 bases are a match to TRBD2. Germline assignment: CDR1 SGHNT and CDR2 YYREEE (reference sequence). With 5 bases clipped from V and 4 bases from J, the junction kept 10 bases outside the gene matches. The CDR3 totals 15 residues. The CDR3 spells CASSIGGGRRETQYF. The CDR3 coding sequence is TGTGCCAGCAGTATTGGCGGGGGGCGGAGAGAGACCCAGTACTTC.

The gene calls are TRBV28 and TRBJ2-4; 8 bases fit TRBD2. The CDR3 has 18 residues. Germline CDR1 MDHEN, CDR2 SYDVKM. V lost 3 bases to trimming and J lost 1 base; unmatched junction nucleotides: 11. CDR3 DNA sequence: TGTGCCAGCAGTTTTGTCATGCCGGGAGGGCCGGCCAAAAACATTCAGTACTTC. This translates into CASSFVMPGGPAKNIQYF. Full variable domain (outside the CDR3, taken from reference TRBV28 and TRBJ2-4): DVKVTQSSRYLVKRTGEKVFLECVQDMDHENMFWYRQDPGLGLRLIYFSYDVKMKEKGDIPEGYSVSREKKERFSLILESASTNQTSMYLCASSFVMPGGPAKNIQYFGAGTRLSVL.

V and J are TRBV28 and TRBJ2-7, with D tentatively TRBD1 (5 bases). The CDR3 runs to 15 residues. CDR1 and CDR2 from the germline V gene are MDHEN and SYDVKM. V was pared by 2 bases and J by 0 bases, with 11 bases between. The CDR3 DNA reads TGTGCCAGCAGTTTAAGGGGTTCTAGCTCCTACGAGCAGTACTTC. Amino acids: CASSLRGSSSYEQYF.

The chain joins TRBV10-3 to TRBJ1-1, with unresolved D. The CDR3 totals 16 residues. Germline V CDR1 and CDR2: ENHRY, SYGVKD. The V and J ends lost 11 bases and 6 bases respectively, with 28 bases between them. The CDR3 loop reads CAAIETDPPGTAEAFF. In DNA form, the CDR3 reads TGTGCCGCCATAGAAACCGATCCTCCAGGTACGGCTGAAGCTTTCTTT.

The chain recombines TRBV2 with TRBJ2-3; 9 bases agree with TRBD2. The CDR3 contains 17 residues. Germline lookup yields CDR1 SNHLY and CDR2 FYNNEI. After removal of 6 bases from V and 1 base from J, the junction contained 11 bases not matched to a gene. This chain's CDR3 is CASRPPGLAPRTDTQYF. Written as DNA, the CDR3 is TGTGCCAGCAGACCTCCGGGACTAGCACCGCGCACAGATACGCAGTATTTT.

The rearrangement joins TRBV6-1 to TRBJ1-3, with D possibly matching TRBD1 (6 bases). Trimming left V 4 bases short and J 1 base short, with 17 bases between. This CDR3 is built from 17 residues. The germline CDR1 and CDR2 sequences are MNHNS and SASEGT. CDR3 sequence (DNA): TGTGCCAGCAGTGTCCCTCAGGGGTCCCTGTCTGGAAACACCATATATTTT. Protein: CASSVPQGSLSGNTIYF.

This clone has just one count. The CDR3 region is CASSFQWSSYNSPLHF. The CDR3 DNA sequence: TGTGCCAGCAGCTTTCAGTGGAGCTCCTATAATTCACCCCTCCACTTT. The rearrangement links TRBV7-2 to TRBJ1-6; no definite D call. V dropped 3 bases and J dropped 0 bases, with 9 bases sitting between them. The CDR3 is 16 amino acids. Germline V lookup: CDR1 SGHTA, CDR2 FQGNSA.

The gene calls are TRBV4-3 and TRBJ1-1; D perhaps matches TRBD1 (5 bases). Germline loops: CDR1 LGHNA, CDR2 YSLEER. V was pared by 0 bases and J by 4 bases, with 12 bases between. This CDR3 contains 15 residues. DNA of the CDR3: TGCGCCAGCAGCCAAGAGGGACTCTTTAGCACTGAAGCTTTCTTT. Residues: CASSQEGLFSTEAFF.

The CDR3 sequence: CASSLAPGTGGNEQFF. The CDR3 nucleotides are TGCGCCAGCAGCTTGGCTCCCGGGACAGGGGGCAATGAGCAGTTCTTC. The chain has TRBV5-1 and TRBJ2-1, with TRBD1 matching over 11 bases. The CDR3 extends over 16 amino acids. Germline V gene sequence: CDR1 SGHRS, CDR2 YFSETQ. V lost 0 bases and J lost 6; bases outside the gene matches: 5.

The chain employs TRBV6-5 and TRBJ1-4, with D maybe TRBD1 (5 bases). CDR3 length equals 15 residues. V lost 2 bases to trimming and J lost 5 bases, with 12 bases between them. The germline gives CDR1 MNHEY, CDR2 SVGAGI. CDR3 DNA sequence: TGTGCCAGCAGTTACATGGGGCGGGGAAATGAAAAACTGTTTTTT. Amino acid sequence: CASSYMGRGNEKLFF.

CDR3 in amino acids: CASSQVRVRRPEAFSNQPQHF. In DNA form, the CDR3 reads TGTGCCAGCAGCCAAGTCAGGGTACGCCGACCTGAAGCCTTTAGCAATCAGCCCCAGCATTTT. The chain recombines TRBV28 with TRBJ1-5, with D possibly being TRBD1 (5 bases). CDR1 is MDHEN and CDR2 is SYDVKM in the germline V gene. This CDR3 comprises 21 residues. V gave up 6 bases and J gave up 0 bases, with 30 bases separating them.

V usage is TRBV29-1 and J usage is TRBJ2-5, with a tentative D call TRBD1 (6 bases). V dropped 5 bases and J dropped 1 base, with 23 bases sitting between them. This CDR3 is built from 17 residues. The germline gives CDR1 SQVTM, CDR2 ANQGSEA. CDR3 in DNA: TGCAGCGTTCCCCCCCCCGGGCGACAGGCTCCCCAAGAGACCCAGTACTTC. Encoded protein: CSVPPPGRQAPQETQYF.

V usage is TRBV19 and J usage is TRBJ2-7; a possible D gene is TRBD2 (6 bases). The CDR3 is 13 amino acids. The V and J ends lost 1 base and 2 bases respectively, with 6 bases between them. The V gene's germline CDR1 is LNHDA and CDR2 SQIVND (reference sequence). The chain's CDR3 is CASSIVAAYEQYF. The DNA of the CDR3 is TGTGCCAGTAGTATAGTAGCGGCCTACGAGCAGTACTTC.

This rearrangement joins TRBV18 to TRBJ2-1; maybe TRBD1 (7 bases). Trimming cost V 6 bases and J 5 bases, with 23 bases left between them. Germline CDR1 KGHSH, CDR2 LQKENI. The length of the CDR3 is 17 residues. The CDR3 spells CASSQGQRRLVNNEQFF. CDR3 coding DNA: TGTGCCAGCTCCCAGGGACAGCGACGACTAGTTAACAATGAGCAGTTCTTC. Supplemented by reference TRBV18 and TRBJ2-1, the full variable domain reads NAGVMQNPRHLVRRRGQEARLRCSPMKGHSHVYWYRQLPEEGLKFMVYLQKENIIDESGMPKERFSAEFPKEGPSILRIQQVVRGDSAAYFCASSQGQRRLVNNEQFFGPGTRLTVL.

This chain connects TRBV9 to TRBJ1-4; D is perhaps TRBD1 (5 bases). Between the trimmed V and J ends, which lost 0 bases and 8 bases, there was a span of 11 bases. The CDR3 covers 14 residues. Germline CDR1 SGDLS, CDR2 YYNGEE. The CDR3 reads CASSVGPGREKLFF. The CDR3 bases are TGTGCCAGCAGCGTAGGGCCAGGGAGGGAAAAACTGTTTTTT.

The chain employs TRBV11-2 and TRBJ2-3; 10 nucleotides agree with TRBD2. There are 18 residues in the CDR3. With V trimmed by 5 bases and J by 4 bases, 15 bases remained unmatched. The V gene's germline CDR1 is SGHAT and CDR2 FQNNGV. The CDR3: CASSPRRVPSGSSDTQYF. The CDR3 region has the DNA TGTGCCAGCAGCCCCAGACGGGTCCCTAGCGGGAGTTCAGATACGCAGTATTTT.

This chain joins TRBV12-5 and TRBJ2-4; weak D call: TRBD2 (6 bases). Germline V gives CDR1 LGHNT, CDR2 FRNRAP. V was shortened by 6 bases and J by 0 bases, with 9 bases between the two germline ends. The CDR3 totals 14 residues. DNA for the CDR3: TGTGCTAGTGGCGGACTATTAGCCAAAAACATTCAGTACTTC. Amino acids: CASGGLLAKNIQYF.